Listed here are 4 T cell receptor beta chains from one sample, sequenced in a study of blood T cells in healthy people across ages. Primed by a sample-barcoded 5' primer and a J-beta primer mix, a second PCR proceeded for roughly 6 to 12 cycles. TCRdb re-analysed the 5' RACE reads in MiXCR, keeping a single row per CDR3 protein. The sample holds about 1,600,000 distinct CDR3 sequences, about 43% seen once. Material for sequencing was blood. The source is a woman aged 18-30 years in good health.

The chain carries TRBV5-1 and TRBJ1-4, with D possibly TRBD1 on 5 matching bases. This CDR3 comprises 17 residues. The V gene lost 2 bases and the J gene lost 5 bases, with 19 bases spanning the gap. The germline V gene encodes CDR1 SGHRS and CDR2 YFSETQ. The CDR3 sequence: CASSFWGPPGENEKLFF. CDR3 nucleotides: TGCGCCAGCAGCTTTTGGGGACCCCCGGGGGAAAATGAAAAACTGTTTTTT.

The sample holds many counts of this clonotype. V gene TRBV27 combines with J gene TRBJ2-1; D gene ambiguous. Trimming took off 8 bases at V and 2 bases at J, with 10 bases between the two ends. The CDR3 contains 13 residues. Germline loops: CDR1 MNHEY, CDR2 SMNVEV (reference sequence). This CDR3 reads CASAPRPYNEQFF. The DNA for the CDR3 is TGTGCCAGCGCTCCCCGGCCCTACAATGAGCAGTTCTTC.

This rearrangement joins TRBV5-1 to TRBJ2-3; 11 nucleotides align to TRBD2. J lost 8 bases, V lost 5 bases, and 7 bases had no gene match. CDR1 is SGHRS, CDR2 YFSETQ, per germline. This CDR3 has 14 residues. The DNA for the CDR3 is TGCGCCAGCAGATTAACTAGCGGGAGTTGTACGCAGTATTTT. Protein: CASRLTSGSCTQYF.

The V call is TRBV5-1, the J call TRBJ2-5, with D unclear. The J call could be wrong; TRBJ2-7 is a better fit for the DNA end. The CDR3 totals 15 residues. From germline, CDR1 is SGHRS and CDR2 YFSETQ. CDR3 sequence reads: CASSLVGGTYYEQYF. The DNA for the CDR3 is TGCGCCAGCAGCTTGGTTGGCGGAACCTACTACGAGCAGTACTTC.